These 29 T cell receptor beta chains were all obtained from the same sample, sequenced in a study of blood T cell repertoires in COVID-19. TCRdb keeps only in-frame clones here, not all; method: immunoSEQ multiplex PCR. The sample carries about 220,000 clones, roughly 80% recorded once. The sequenced material came from PBMCs or T cells enriched from blood (not recorded which). The receptor source for this set is a woman aged 40-49 years with acute COVID-19.

V usage is TRBV28 and J usage is TRBJ2-1; perhaps TRBD2 as D (6 bases). Looked up from germline, CDR1 is MDHEN and CDR2 is SYDVKM. The CDR3 length is 14 residues. Trimming left V 8 bases short and J 8 bases short, with 19 bases between. The CDR3 sequence: CASYSFQGGHEQFF. Here the CDR3 DNA reads TGTGCCAGCTACTCATTTCAGGGAGGTCATGAGCAGTTCTTC.

This clone is a singleton in its sample. This chain links TRBV15 with TRBJ1-5; 8 bases are a match to TRBD1. The CDR3 contains 15 residues. After removal of 5 bases from V and 4 bases from J, the junction contained 7 bases not matched to a gene. CDR1 LNHNV and CDR2 YYDKDF come from the germline V gene (reference sequence). The CDR3 DNA reads as TGTGCCACCAGCGCGGACAGGGACAGAAATCAGCCCCAGCATTTT. Protein sequence: CATSADRDRNQPQHF.

For this clone: Other nucleotide sequences from this sample produce the same CDR3. The chain has TRBV6-5 and TRBJ1-1, with 10 bases fitting TRBD1. Germline V lookup: CDR1 MNHEY, CDR2 SVGAGI. Trimming at V came to 6 bases and at J to 1 base, leaving 2 bases not matched to a gene. The CDR3 contains 14 residues. The CDR3 reads CASSWTGGNTEAFF. As DNA, the CDR3 is TGTGCCAGCAGCTGGACAGGGGGGAACACTGAAGCTTTCTTT.

This chain connects TRBV5-5 to TRBJ2-2; 7 bases line up with TRBD1. The germline gives CDR1 SGHKS, CDR2 YYEKEE (reference sequence). The CDR3 length is 15 residues. J gave up 1 base and V 4 bases, and 4 bases lay outside the gene matches. In DNA, the CDR3 is TGTGCCAGCAGCCCCGGGACAGTGAACACCGGGGAGCTGTTTTTT. Protein sequence: CASSPGTVNTGELFF.

This clone was observed a few times. The rearrangement links TRBV7-9 to TRBJ2-3; 14 nucleotides line up with TRBD2. Germline lookup yields CDR1 SEHNR and CDR2 FQNEAQ (reference sequence). J lost 4 bases, V lost 4 bases, and 1 base had no gene match. The CDR3 consists of 15 residues. Written as DNA, the CDR3 is TGTGCCAGCAGCTCGACTAGCGGGAGGGCAGATACGCAGTATTTT. As protein: CASSSTSGRADTQYF.

The rearrangement links TRBV7-8 to TRBJ1-1; maybe TRBD1 (5 bases). V gave up 4 bases and J gave up 8 bases, with 20 bases separating them. Per the germline V gene, CDR1 is SGHVS and CDR2 is FQNEAQ. CDR3 size: 15 residues. The CDR3 region has the DNA TGTGCCAGCAGCTCCCACGGTGGAGGCGGGGGGGAAGCTTTCTTT. Its translation: CASSSHGGGGGEAFF.

V and J are TRBV6-6 and TRBJ2-7; possible D gene TRBD2, 5 bases. Germline CDR1 reads MNHNY; CDR2 reads SVGAGI (reference sequence). CDR3 length equals 14 residues. Trimming cost V 0 bases and J 2 bases, with 8 bases left between them. In nucleotides, the CDR3 is TGTGCCAGCAGTTACTCGACTACAACCTACGAGCAGTACTTC. It translates to CASSYSTTTYEQYF.

The genes are TRBV19 and TRBJ1-5, with D maybe TRBD1 (6 bases). This CDR3 spans 12 amino acids. Trimming left V 8 bases short and J 4 bases short, with 9 bases between. Germline assignment: CDR1 LNHDA and CDR2 SQIVND (reference sequence). CDR3 in DNA: TGTGCCAGTCGAACAGGGAATCAGCCCCAGCATTTT. Translating it yields CASRTGNQPQHF.

This clone was observed a handful of times. The chain carries TRBV28 and TRBJ2-1, with D perhaps matching TRBD2 (6 bases). V shed 2 bases and J shed 4 bases, with 15 bases lying between them. Germline V gives CDR1 MDHEN, CDR2 SYDVKM. The CDR3 is 16 amino acids. This CDR3 is CASSLSSAGRYNEQFF. The DNA of the CDR3 is TGTGCCAGCAGTTTAAGCTCTGCGGGAAGGTACAATGAGCAGTTCTTC.

The CDR3 coding sequence is TGTGCCAGCAGCACAGGGGCGGGAGGGGGACTCTCCTACAATGAGCAGTTCTTC. Its protein product is CASSTGAGGGLSYNEQFF. V is TRBV7-9 and J is TRBJ2-1; 9 positions match TRBD2. The germline gives CDR1 SEHNR, CDR2 FQNEAQ (reference sequence). The trim removed 5 bases at V and 0 bases at J, leaving 11 bases unmatched. This CDR3 has 18 amino acids.

V and J are TRBV19 and TRBJ2-7; no definite D call. There are 14 residues in the CDR3. Trimming stripped 3 bases from V and 0 bases from J, with 9 bases between. Per the germline V gene, CDR1 is LNHDA and CDR2 is SQIVND (reference sequence). The DNA of the CDR3 is TGTGCCAGTAGTATCCTAATTAGCTCCTACGAGCAGTACTTC. Protein sequence: CASSILISSYEQYF.

The chain has TRBV18 and TRBJ2-7; no clear D. Germline assignment: CDR1 KGHSH and CDR2 LQKENI. Trimming removed 6 bases from V and 0 bases from J, with 9 bases in between. The CDR3 sequence is 13 residues long. As DNA, the CDR3 is TGTGCCAGCTCCTTAGACAACTCCTACGAGCAGTACTTC. Translated, it gives CASSLDNSYEQYF.

The rearrangement joins TRBV25-1 to TRBJ1-2, with D perhaps matching TRBD1 (6 bases). CDR1 is MGHDK and CDR2 is SYGVNS in the germline V gene. The ends were cut back, 5 bases at V and 8 bases at J, with 18 bases in the middle. The CDR3 is 14 residues long. The CDR3 DNA reads as TGTGCCAGCAGTTTACAGGGATTTGGGCGGGGCTACACCTTC. It encodes CASSLQGFGRGYTF.

The gene calls are TRBV4-3 and TRBJ1-1; TRBD1 matches at 7 bases. Germline-derived CDR1 and CDR2 are LGHNA and YSLEER. The CDR3 contains 15 residues. V trimming: 2 bases; J trimming: 0 bases; junction bases outside the gene matches: 3. The CDR3 coding sequence is TGCGCCAGCAGCCAAAACAGGGGACTGAACACTGAAGCTTTCTTT. Translating gives CASSQNRGLNTEAFF.

The chain has TRBV28 and TRBJ1-2, with 9 nucleotides matching TRBD1. The length of the CDR3 is 13 residues. The ends lost 7 bases at V and 7 bases at J; junction bases unmatched: 7. Germline CDR1 is MDHEN and CDR2 is SYDVKM. CDR3 amino acids: CASNGDRVGGYTF. The CDR3 DNA sequence: TGTGCCAGCAACGGGGACAGGGTTGGTGGCTACACCTTC.

The chain has TRBV11-2 and TRBJ2-1; possible D gene TRBD1, 5 bases. The CDR3 loop spans 13 amino acids. The germline V and J ends were trimmed by 0 bases and 9 bases, with 9 bases remaining between them. Germline-derived CDR1 and CDR2 are SGHAT and FQNNGV. DNA for the CDR3: TGTGCCAGCAGCTTAGATCGCAGGGCTGAGCAGTTCTTC. Its translation is CASSLDRRAEQFF.

A word on this clone: Mismatch with germline at one junction end may stem from a read error. This CDR3 is also generated by other DNA sequences in the sample. This chain connects TRBV30 to TRBJ1-2, with D maybe TRBD1 (5 bases). The CDR3 totals 10 residues. From germline, CDR1 is GTSNPN and CDR2 SVGIG (reference sequence). In DNA, the CDR3 is TGTGCTTGGAGAAAGGGGGGCTACACCTTC. This sequence encodes CAWRKGGYTF.

Worth noting for this clone: The likely explanation is a read error, given a far larger clone one base away. The chain employs TRBV11-2 and TRBJ2-7; 8 bases match TRBD2. Trimming took 5 bases from V and 2 from J; bases not matched to a gene: 8. Germline V gene data show CDR1 as SGHAT and CDR2 as FQNNGV. This CDR3 is 15 amino acids long. In DNA form, the CDR3 reads TGTGCCAGCAGCGTAGGGCTAGCGGGCACCTACGAGCAGTACTTC. Translating gives CASSVGLAGTYEQYF.

V and J are TRBV27 and TRBJ2-7; D remains ambiguous. Germline V gene sequence: CDR1 MNHEY, CDR2 SMNVEV (reference sequence). Trimming removed 6 bases at V and 2 bases at J, with 14 bases between. The CDR3 is 14 amino acids. The CDR3 DNA is TGTGCCAGCAGAACGCAGGCACGTACCTACGAGCAGTACTTC. Translated: CASRTQARTYEQYF.

The chain has TRBV28 and TRBJ2-7; a weak D match, TRBD1 (6 bases). V lost 6 bases and J 6 bases, leaving 21 bases between the germline ends. From germline, CDR1 is MDHEN and CDR2 SYDVKM. CDR3 length equals 15 residues. The CDR3 DNA follows: TGTGCCAGCAGAAGAAGGGGGAACTCTTCTTCCGAGCAGTACTTC. Translating gives CASRRRGNSSSEQYF.

This chain uses TRBV25-1 with TRBJ2-1; 7 bases fit TRBD2. With 3 bases clipped from V and 9 bases from J, the junction kept 11 bases outside the gene matches. Per the germline V gene, CDR1 is MGHDK and CDR2 is SYGVNS. The length of the CDR3 is 15 residues. The CDR3 DNA is TGTGCCAGCAGTGATTCCGGGACTAAAGCAATTGAGCAGTTCTTC. This gives the protein CASSDSGTKAIEQFF.

As for this clone: In the same sample, other DNA sequences code for this CDR3. The chain employs TRBV6-1 and TRBJ1-6; D call uncertain. The germline V gene encodes CDR1 MNHNS and CDR2 SASEGT. CDR3 length: 15 residues. V shed 6 bases and J shed 0 bases, with 9 bases lying between them. The CDR3: CASSEGSSYNSPLHF. CDR3 nucleotides: TGTGCCAGCAGCGAGGGAAGCTCCTATAATTCACCCCTCCACTTT.

The chain is built from TRBV4-2 and TRBJ2-7; 12 nucleotides agree with TRBD2. V lost 0 bases to trimming and J lost 4 bases; unmatched junction nucleotides: 4. The germline gives CDR1 LGHNA, CDR2 YNFKEQ. The CDR3 is 16 residues long. CDR3 sequence (DNA): TGTGCCAGCAGCCAAGATAAGACTAGCGGGGGTTACGAGCAGTACTTC. This translates into CASSQDKTSGGYEQYF.

V usage is TRBV28 and J usage is TRBJ1-2; 9 bases fit TRBD1. The CDR3 is 16 residues long. V was pared by 4 bases and J by 0 bases, with 6 bases of the junction left unmatched. CDR1 and CDR2 from the germline V gene are MDHEN and SYDVKM. The CDR3 sequence: CASSWGTGYPNYGYTF. The CDR3 DNA reads as TGTGCCAGCAGTTGGGGGACAGGGTATCCTAACTATGGCTACACCTTC.

This chain connects TRBV5-1 to TRBJ2-5; 10 bases agree with TRBD1. V dropped 0 bases and J dropped 5; count of bases not matched to a gene: 7. The V gene's germline CDR1 is SGHRS and CDR2 YFSETQ. The CDR3 is 16 residues long. The CDR3 nucleotides read TGCGCCAGCAGCTTGGAAGGGGACAGGGGATACGAGACCCAGTACTTC. Translation: CASSLEGDRGYETQYF.

V and J are TRBV6-5 and TRBJ1-5; 8 bases map to TRBD1. Unmatched junction bases numbered 7, after V lost 6 bases and J lost 3 bases. CDR3 size: 15 residues. Looked up from germline, CDR1 is MNHEY and CDR2 is SVGAGI. The CDR3 loop reads CASSPTGVFNQPQHF. The CDR3 DNA is TGTGCCAGCAGCCCGACAGGGGTATTCAATCAGCCCCAGCATTTT.

This clone is a singleton in its sample. The gene calls are TRBV4-2 and TRBJ2-7; the D gene is possibly TRBD2 (6 bases). The CDR3 runs to 15 residues. The ends were cut back, 0 bases at V and 3 bases at J, with 12 bases in the middle. Germline CDR1 LGHNA, CDR2 YNFKEQ. The CDR3 DNA follows: TGTGCCAGCAGCCAAGAGCCCCGGGGGAACTACGAGCAGTACTTC. Its protein product is CASSQEPRGNYEQYF.

The V call is TRBV2, the J call TRBJ1-4, with 9 bases matching TRBD1. The V gene end was trimmed by 10 bases and the J gene end by 6 bases; junction bases not matched to a gene: 9. Germline-derived CDR1 and CDR2 are SNHLY and FYNNEI. This CDR3 region has 14 residues. CDR3 in amino acids: CATRRDRVDEKLFF. CDR3 DNA: TGTGCCACCCGGAGGGACAGGGTAGATGAAAAACTGTTTTTT.

This clone has only one observation. The chain has TRBV10-3 and TRBJ1-1; maybe TRBD1 (6 bases). The CDR3 contains 13 residues. V lost 7 bases, J lost 0 bases, and 9 bases lay in between. The germline V gene encodes CDR1 ENHRY and CDR2 SYGVKD. Here the CDR3 DNA reads TGTGCCATCAAGGGGGACATGAACACTGAAGCTTTCTTT. As protein: CAIKGDMNTEAFF.